This T cell receptor (beta chain) was observed in a study of blood T cell repertoires in COVID-19. Study details: T cells, B-cell-depleted T cells, or PBMCs supplied cDNA or gDNA.

Clones were sequenced by immunoSEQ multiplex PCR, and TCRdb holds only the in-frame ones, with some missing. The sample records some 430,000 clones, about 92% being singletons. CDR1 MNHEY and CDR2 SMNVEV come from the germline V gene (reference sequence). The CDR3 is 14 amino acids. Trimming cost V 5 bases and J 1 base, with 11 bases left between them. A single count supports this clone. The receptor's source is a man aged 18 to 29 who had recovered from COVID-19. The gene calls are TRBV27 and TRBJ1-1, with a tentative D call TRBD1 (6 bases). The specimen was PBMCs or T cells enriched from blood (not recorded which). The CDR3 loop is CASSRGGANTEAFF. The CDR3 DNA reads TGTGCCAGCAGTCGAGGGGGAGCGAACACTGAAGCTTTCTTT.